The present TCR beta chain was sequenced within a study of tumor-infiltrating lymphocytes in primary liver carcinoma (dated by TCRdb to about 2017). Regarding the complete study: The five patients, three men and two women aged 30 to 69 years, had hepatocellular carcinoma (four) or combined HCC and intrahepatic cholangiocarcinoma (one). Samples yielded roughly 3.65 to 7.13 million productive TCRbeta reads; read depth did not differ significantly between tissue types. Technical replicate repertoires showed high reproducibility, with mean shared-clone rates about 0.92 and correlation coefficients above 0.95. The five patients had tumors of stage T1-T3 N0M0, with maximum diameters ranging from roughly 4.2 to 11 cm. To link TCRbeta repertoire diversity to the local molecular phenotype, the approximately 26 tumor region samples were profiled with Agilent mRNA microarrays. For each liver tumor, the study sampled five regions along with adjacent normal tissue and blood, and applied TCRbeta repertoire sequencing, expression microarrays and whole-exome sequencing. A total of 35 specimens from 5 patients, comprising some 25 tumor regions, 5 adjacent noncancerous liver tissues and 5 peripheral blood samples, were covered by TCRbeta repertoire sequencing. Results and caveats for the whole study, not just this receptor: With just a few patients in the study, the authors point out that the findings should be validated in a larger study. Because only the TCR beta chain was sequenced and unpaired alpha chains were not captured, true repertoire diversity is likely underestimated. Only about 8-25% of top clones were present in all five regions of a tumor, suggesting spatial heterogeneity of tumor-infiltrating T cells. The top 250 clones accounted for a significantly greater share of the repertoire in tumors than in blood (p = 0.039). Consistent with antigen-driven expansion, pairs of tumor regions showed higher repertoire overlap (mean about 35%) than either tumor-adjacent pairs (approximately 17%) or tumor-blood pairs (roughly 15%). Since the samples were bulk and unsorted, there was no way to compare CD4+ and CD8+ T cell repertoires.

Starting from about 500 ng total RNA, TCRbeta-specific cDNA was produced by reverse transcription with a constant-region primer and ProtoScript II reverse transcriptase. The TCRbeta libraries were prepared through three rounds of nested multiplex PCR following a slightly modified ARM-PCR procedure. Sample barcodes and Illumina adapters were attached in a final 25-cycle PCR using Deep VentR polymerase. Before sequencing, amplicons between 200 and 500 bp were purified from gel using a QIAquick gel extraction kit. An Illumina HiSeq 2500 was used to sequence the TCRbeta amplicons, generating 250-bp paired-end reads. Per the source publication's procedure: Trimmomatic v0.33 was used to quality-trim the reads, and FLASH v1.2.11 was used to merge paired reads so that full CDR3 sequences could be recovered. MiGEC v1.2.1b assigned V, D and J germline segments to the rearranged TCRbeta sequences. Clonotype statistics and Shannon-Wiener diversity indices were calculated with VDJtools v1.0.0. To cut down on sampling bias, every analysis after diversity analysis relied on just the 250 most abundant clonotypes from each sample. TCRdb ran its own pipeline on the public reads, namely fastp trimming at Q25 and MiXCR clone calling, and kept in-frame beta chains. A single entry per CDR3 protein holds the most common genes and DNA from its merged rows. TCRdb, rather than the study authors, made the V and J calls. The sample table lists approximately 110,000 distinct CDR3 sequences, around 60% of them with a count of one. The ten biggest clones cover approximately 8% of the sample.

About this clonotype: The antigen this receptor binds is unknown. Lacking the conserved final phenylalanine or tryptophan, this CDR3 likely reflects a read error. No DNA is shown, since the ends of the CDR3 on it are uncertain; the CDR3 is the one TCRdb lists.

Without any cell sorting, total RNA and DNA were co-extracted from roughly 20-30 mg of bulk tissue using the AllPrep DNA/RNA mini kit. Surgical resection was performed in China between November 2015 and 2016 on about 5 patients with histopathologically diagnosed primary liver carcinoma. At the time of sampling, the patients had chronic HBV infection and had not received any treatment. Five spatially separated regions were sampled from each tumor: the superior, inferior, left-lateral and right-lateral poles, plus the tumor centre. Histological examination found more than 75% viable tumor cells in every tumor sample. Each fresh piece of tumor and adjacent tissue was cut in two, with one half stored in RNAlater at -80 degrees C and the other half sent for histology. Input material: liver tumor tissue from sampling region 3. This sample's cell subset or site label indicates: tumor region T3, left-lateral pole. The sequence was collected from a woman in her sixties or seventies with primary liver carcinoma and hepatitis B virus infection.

CDR3 protein: CASSPRDPRHNEQSS. The V and J segments used are TRBV5-1 and TRBJ2-1; the table's D call, TRBD1, has no DNA check behind it. The CDR3 region is 15 residues in length, termini included. CDR1 and CDR2 (SGHRS, YFSETQ) derive from the germline V gene.